This is a list of T cell receptor beta chains from one sample in a study. TCRdb ran MiXCR on the 5' RACE reads and lists one entry per CDR3 protein. The sample consists of 50,000 to 65,000 distinct CDR3 sequences, more than 25% of them appearing once. Material: tumor-infiltrating memory CD4+ T cells sorted from the breast tumor. These receptors all stem from a female donor with breast cancer. The CDR3 runs from the conserved cysteine through the conserved F or W. The order of the fields is J gene, D gene, clone size, V gene, CDR3 length, CDR3 DNA, CDR3 protein. A D gene is named only where the DNA matches it firmly. Only some rows state a clone size, as once, few, many or a class for expanded clones.

j_call: TRBJ2-1
d_call: TRBD1
clone_size: .
v_call: TRBV20-1
cdr3_length: 14
cdr3_nt: TGCAGTGCTACTCGGACAGGGTCACGCGATGAGCAGTTCTTC
cdr3_aa: CSATRTGSRDEQFF

j_call: TRBJ2-2
d_call: .
clone_size: .
v_call: TRBV24-1
cdr3_length: 14
cdr3_nt: TGTGCCACCAGTGATCCGGTTAGTCTGGGGGAGCTGTTTTTT
cdr3_aa: CATSDPVSLGELFF

j_call: TRBJ2-3
d_call: .
clone_size: few
v_call: TRBV5-1
cdr3_length: 15
cdr3_nt: TGCGCCAGCAGCCCGTTGGGGACAATGCAAGATACGCAGTATTTT
cdr3_aa: CASSPLGTMQDTQYF

j_call: TRBJ2-1
d_call: TRBD2
clone_size: .
v_call: TRBV6-2/TRBV6-3
cdr3_length: 15
cdr3_nt: TGTGCCAGCAGGGATGGGACTAGCGGGAGGAATGAGCAGTGCTTC
cdr3_aa: CASRDGTSGRNEQCF

j_call: TRBJ1-4
d_call: TRBD1
clone_size: .
v_call: TRBV4-2
cdr3_length: 15
cdr3_nt: TGTGCCAGCAGCCCCCAGACAGGGGGCAATGAAAAACTGTTTTTT
cdr3_aa: CASSPQTGGNEKLFF

j_call: TRBJ1-5
d_call: .
clone_size: few
v_call: TRBV6-2/TRBV6-3
cdr3_length: 17
cdr3_nt: TGTGCCAGCAGTTACACACCGGGACGGAGGACTTATCAGCCCCAGCATTTT
cdr3_aa: CASSYTPGRRTYQPQHF

j_call: TRBJ2-2
d_call: TRBD2
clone_size: few
v_call: TRBV5-1
cdr3_length: 15
cdr3_nt: TGCGCCAGCAGCTATCTAGCGGGAGGATCCGGGGAGCTGTTTTTT
cdr3_aa: CASSYLAGGSGELFF

j_call: TRBJ1-4
d_call: .
clone_size: .
v_call: TRBV6-5
cdr3_length: 12
cdr3_nt: TGTGCCAGCAGTTATCAGCCTCTGGGACTGTTTTTT
cdr3_aa: CASSYQPLGLFF

j_call: TRBJ1-1
d_call: .
clone_size: .
v_call: TRBV6-5
cdr3_length: 16
cdr3_nt: TGTGCCAGCAGACACCTGGGGGCGAGGTGGGACACTGAAGCTTTCTTT
cdr3_aa: CASRHLGARWDTEAFF

j_call: TRBJ2-1
d_call: TRBD2
clone_size: .
v_call: TRBV5-1
cdr3_length: 16
cdr3_nt: TGCGCCAGCAGCTTGGCCCCACTAGCGGGTAACAATGAGCAGTTCTTC
cdr3_aa: CASSLAPLAGNNEQFF

j_call: TRBJ1-2
d_call: .
clone_size: few
v_call: TRBV6-2/TRBV6-3
cdr3_length: 13
cdr3_nt: TGTGCCAGCAGCTGGGACGGGCAAGATGGCTACACCTTC
cdr3_aa: CASSWDGQDGYTF

j_call: TRBJ2-3
d_call: TRBD2
clone_size: .
v_call: TRBV6-5
cdr3_length: 14
cdr3_nt: TGTGCCAGCAGTCCGACCCACAGCGGGAATGCGCAGTATTTT
cdr3_aa: CASSPTHSGNAQYF

j_call: TRBJ2-1
d_call: .
clone_size: .
v_call: TRBV28
cdr3_length: 18
cdr3_nt: TGTGCCAGCAGTCCGCTTATGGGCAGGGGGGAGTCCTACAATGAGCAGTTCTTC
cdr3_aa: CASSPLMGRGESYNEQFF

j_call: TRBJ1-2
d_call: .
clone_size: few
v_call: TRBV24-1
cdr3_length: 15
cdr3_nt: TGTGCCACCAGTGACCCCACTGGGAGTCTCTATGGCTACACCTTC
cdr3_aa: CATSDPTGSLYGYTF

j_call: TRBJ1-6
d_call: .
clone_size: few
v_call: TRBV5-1
cdr3_length: 14
cdr3_nt: TGCGCCAGCAGCATCCGGGACCCTGGGTCACCCCTCCACTTT
cdr3_aa: CASSIRDPGSPLHF

j_call: TRBJ1-2
d_call: .
clone_size: few
v_call: TRBV20-1
cdr3_length: 11
cdr3_nt: TGCAGTGTAACAGCGAACTATGGCTACACCTTC
cdr3_aa: CSVTANYGYTF

j_call: TRBJ2-6
d_call: .
clone_size: many
v_call: TRBV5-1
cdr3_length: 15
cdr3_nt: TGCGCCAGCACTGGACGCTTCTCTGGGGCCAACGTCCTGACTTTC
cdr3_aa: CASTGRFSGANVLTF

j_call: TRBJ2-2
d_call: .
clone_size: few
v_call: TRBV29-1
cdr3_length: 14
cdr3_nt: TGCAGCGTCACCCCTTACTCAGCGACCGGGGAGCTGTTTTTT
cdr3_aa: CSVTPYSATGELFF

j_call: TRBJ2-7
d_call: .
clone_size: medium-sized
v_call: TRBV6-1
cdr3_length: 14
cdr3_nt: TGTGCCAGCAGTCGGTCCGGATCCTCCTACGAGCAGTACTTC
cdr3_aa: CASSRSGSSYEQYF

j_call: TRBJ2-5
d_call: .
clone_size: .
v_call: TRBV5-1
cdr3_length: 14
cdr3_nt: TGCGCCAGCAGCTTGGTTGGTTGGGGAGAGACCCAGTACTTC
cdr3_aa: CASSLVGWGETQYF

j_call: TRBJ1-5
d_call: .
clone_size: .
v_call: TRBV20-1
cdr3_length: 12
cdr3_nt: TGCAGTGCTAGAGACCAGGGCCAGCCCCAGCATTTT
cdr3_aa: CSARDQGQPQHF

j_call: TRBJ2-1
d_call: TRBD2
clone_size: .
v_call: TRBV5-5
cdr3_length: 12
cdr3_nt: TGTGCCAGCAGCTCAACAACCGGGAGGGCGTTCTTC
cdr3_aa: CASSSTTGRAFF

j_call: TRBJ2-3
d_call: .
clone_size: many
v_call: TRBV12-3/TRBV12-4
cdr3_length: 11
cdr3_nt: TGTGCCAGCAGCCGAATAGATACGCAGTATTTT
cdr3_aa: CASSRIDTQYF

j_call: TRBJ1-4
d_call: TRBD1
clone_size: .
v_call: TRBV5-1
cdr3_length: 16
cdr3_nt: TGCGCCAGCAGCTTGGACGGGACAGGGCCTAATGAAAAACTGTTTTTT
cdr3_aa: CASSLDGTGPNEKLFF

j_call: TRBJ1-2
d_call: .
clone_size: .
v_call: TRBV5-1
cdr3_length: 12
cdr3_nt: TGCGCCAGCAGCGAGACAACCTATGGCTACACCTTC
cdr3_aa: CASSETTYGYTF

j_call: TRBJ2-7
d_call: TRBD1
clone_size: .
v_call: TRBV9
cdr3_length: 13
cdr3_nt: TGTGCCAGCAGGGGACAGGGGGAACGCGAGCAGTACTTC
cdr3_aa: CASRGQGEREQYF